The next 18 T cell receptor beta chains were all read from a single sample in a study of blood T cell repertoires in COVID-19. Clones were read by immunoSEQ multiplex PCR, and TCRdb kept only the in-frame ones, dropping some. The data contain approximately 240,000 clones, roughly four fifths of them seen just once; the ten biggest clones take up approximately 2.9%. Sequences were obtained from peripheral blood. Receptors were obtained from a woman under 40 who had recovered from COVID-19.

This chain links TRBV30 with TRBJ1-5; TRBD1 matches at 8 bases. The junction had 12 bases not matched to a gene; V was cut back by 0 bases and J by 2 bases. In germline, CDR1 is GTSNPN, CDR2 SVGIG (reference sequence). This CDR3 comprises 18 residues. This CDR3 is CAWSVRLLDRDRNQPQHF. The CDR3 DNA follows: TGTGCCTGGAGTGTACGACTTTTGGACAGGGATCGCAATCAGCCCCAGCATTTT.

The chain combines TRBV6-5 with TRBJ1-1; 8 nucleotides line up with TRBD1. J was trimmed by 7 bases and V by 7 bases; bases with no gene match: 8. Looked up from germline, CDR1 is MNHEY and CDR2 is SVGAGI. The CDR3 is made up of 13 amino acids. The CDR3 nucleotides are TGTGCCAGCACCTTACAGGGGGAGGGTGAAGCTTTCTTT. It codes for CASTLQGEGEAFF.

V is TRBV11-3 and J is TRBJ2-7, with a weak D call TRBD2 (5 bases). Germline V gene data show CDR1 as SGHNT and CDR2 as YENEEA. The CDR3 consists of 14 residues. Trimming cost V 5 bases and J 5 bases, with 16 bases left between them. As DNA, the CDR3 is TGTGCCAGCAGCGCCTACTCGGGGAACGACGAGCAGTACTTC. Translating gives CASSAYSGNDEQYF.

The chain couples TRBV6-4 to TRBJ2-1; TRBD1 matches at 7 bases. CDR1 is MRHNA, CDR2 SNTAGT, per germline. This CDR3 region has 16 residues. Germline trimming cut 3 bases from V and 10 bases from J; bases unmatched to any gene: 15. Written as DNA, the CDR3 is TGTGCCAGCAGTGATGAAAAGGGGGCGCAGGTAGACGAGCAGTTCTTC. Translated: CASSDEKGAQVDEQFF.

This rearrangement joins TRBV15 to TRBJ1-2, with TRBD1 as a possible D gene (5 bases). V shed 8 bases and J shed 4 bases, with 20 bases lying between them. Germline V gene sequence: CDR1 LNHNV, CDR2 YYDKDF (reference sequence). This CDR3 has 15 residues. The CDR3 DNA follows: TGTGCCACCGGCGGGACCGAAATTTTGGGCTATGGCTACACCTTC. Translated: CATGGTEILGYGYTF. The whole variable domain, filled in from reference TRBV15 and TRBJ1-2, reads DAMVIQNPRYQVTQFGKPVTLSCSQTLNHNVMYWYQQKSSQAPKLLFHYYDKDFNNEADTPDNFQSRRPNTSFCFLDIRSPGLGDTAMYLCATGGTEILGYGYTFGSGTRLTVV.

Concerning this clone itself: Other DNA sequences of this sample code for an identical CDR3. The rearrangement uses TRBV19 and TRBJ2-5, with 7 bases that match TRBD2. Trimming cost V 3 bases and J 5 bases; bases outside gene matches: 6. Germline CDR1 reads LNHDA; CDR2 reads SQIVND (reference sequence). The CDR3 is 14 residues long. The CDR3 spells CASSIGGSYETQYF. The CDR3 region has the DNA TGTGCCAGTAGTATCGGCGGGAGCTACGAGACCCAGTACTTC. The full variable domain, completed using reference TRBV19 and TRBJ2-5, is DGGITQSPKYLFRKEGQNVTLSCEQNLNHDAMYWYRQDPGQGLRLIYYSQIVNDFQKGDIAEGYSVSREKKESFPLTVTSAQKNPTAFYLCASSIGGSYETQYFGPGTRLLVL.

The CDR3 nucleotides are TGTGCTAGTGGTTTGGTATTTTTTAGCGGGAGGGGGAATGAGCAGTTCTTC. As protein: CASGLVFFSGRGNEQFF. V gene TRBV12-5 combines with J gene TRBJ2-1; 11 bases agree with TRBD2. The CDR3 covers 17 residues. Germline V gives CDR1 LGHNT, CDR2 FRNRAP. V lost 0 bases and J lost 7; bases outside the gene matches: 8. Full variable domain (missing parts from reference TRBV12-5 and TRBJ2-1): DARVTQTPRHKVTEMGQEVTMRCQPILGHNTVFWYRQTMMQGLELLAYFRNRAPLDDSGMPKDRFSAEMPDATLATLKIQPSEPRDSAVYFCASGLVFFSGRGNEQFFGPGTRLTVL.

The chain links TRBV28 to TRBJ2-1; 12 bases match TRBD2. This CDR3 is 18 amino acids long. CDR1 and CDR2 from the germline V gene are MDHEN and SYDVKM. Germline trimming cut 3 bases from V and 1 base from J; bases unmatched to any gene: 7. The CDR3 nucleotides read TGTGCCAGCAGTTTTTTACTAGCGGGAGGAGGGTCCTACAATGAGCAGTTCTTC. This sequence encodes CASSFLLAGGGSYNEQFF.

This clone occurred a few times. J is TRBJ1-5 and V is TRBV7-9; 9 bases fit TRBD1. The ends lost 1 base at V and 2 bases at J; junction bases unmatched: 3. CDR1 and CDR2 (germline): SEHNR, FQNEAQ (reference sequence). This CDR3 has 16 residues. This CDR3 reads CASSLDTGGGNQPQHF. The CDR3, as DNA: TGTGCCAGCAGCTTAGATACAGGGGGCGGCAATCAGCCCCAGCATTTT.

This chain connects TRBV28 to TRBJ1-3; D may be TRBD1 (6 bases). Germline CDR1 is MDHEN and CDR2 is SYDVKM. This CDR3 contains 16 residues. The ends were cut back, 8 bases at V and 1 base at J, with 18 bases in the middle. In DNA, the CDR3 is TGTGCCAGCCAACGGGGGGCGTTGGTTTCTGGAAACACCATATATTTT. This encodes CASQRGALVSGNTIYF.

The V gene is TRBV3-1 (or the pseudogene TRBV3-2), the J gene TRBJ1-5; the D gene is possibly TRBD1 (5 bases). Germline-derived CDR1 and CDR2 are LGHDT and YNNKEL (reference sequence). This CDR3 has 12 residues. The germline V and J ends were trimmed by 6 bases and 4 bases, with 7 bases remaining between them. The CDR3: CASSPGNQPQHF. Written as DNA, the CDR3 is TGTGCCAGCAGTCCAGGGAATCAGCCCCAGCATTTT.

V and J are TRBV5-1 and TRBJ2-7; the match to TRBD2 covers 9 bases. Germline V gene lookup returns CDR1 SGHRS and CDR2 YFSETQ. V shed 0 bases, J shed 4 bases, and the junction held 5 bases outside the gene matches. The CDR3 extends over 15 amino acids. The CDR3 nucleotides read TGCGCCAGCAGCTTGGATAGCGGGAGTGTGTACGAGCAGTACTTC. Translated, it gives CASSLDSGSVYEQYF.

The V call is TRBV5-1, the J call TRBJ2-5; TRBD2 matches at 9 bases. CDR1 is SGHRS, CDR2 YFSETQ, per germline. The CDR3 spans 13 residues. V was pared by 3 bases and J by 5 bases, with 2 bases of the junction left unmatched. CDR3 DNA sequence: TGCGCCAGCAGCTCTAGCGGGGTTGAGACCCAGTACTTC. It specifies CASSSSGVETQYF.

CDR3 in amino acids: CASPPRGNTGELFF. The CDR3 DNA sequence: TGTGCCAGCCCCCCCAGGGGCAACACCGGGGAGCTGTTTTTT. The chain couples TRBV7-9 to TRBJ2-2; possibly TRBD1 for D (6 bases). The CDR3 spans 14 residues. The germline V and J ends were trimmed by 8 bases and 2 bases, with 12 bases remaining between them. CDR1 SEHNR and CDR2 FQNEAQ come from the germline V gene (reference sequence).

The table lists this clone with a few counts. The V call is TRBV30, the J call TRBJ2-3; 9 bases align to TRBD2. The CDR3 runs 13 residues. J gave up 5 bases and V 2 bases, and 2 bases lay outside the gene matches. Germline CDR1 and CDR2: GTSNPN and SVGIG (reference sequence). CDR3 DNA sequence: TGTGCCTGGAGTTTAGCGGGAGAAGATACGCAGTATTTT. Protein: CAWSLAGEDTQYF.

The gene calls are TRBV4-2 and TRBJ2-7; 10 bases agree with TRBD2. Looked up from germline, CDR1 is LGHNA and CDR2 is YNFKEQ. V dropped 4 bases and J dropped 3; count of bases not matched to a gene: 9. CDR3 length: 16 amino acids. DNA for the CDR3: TGTGCCAGCAGCCCTCAGGCGTCTAGCGGGAGCTACGAGCAGTACTTC. Protein product: CASSPQASSGSYEQYF.

The CDR3 sequence is CASSAGEEGYTF. For the CDR3, the DNA is TGTGCCAGCAGCGCGGGGGAGGAAGGCTACACCTTC. The V and J genes are TRBV6-2 or TRBV6-3 and TRBJ1-2; D perhaps matches TRBD1 (5 bases). Germline V gene data show CDR1 as MNHEY and CDR2 as SVGEGT. This CDR3 comprises 12 residues. V lost 6 bases to trimming and J lost 8 bases, with 13 bases between them.

V usage is TRBV19 and J usage is TRBJ1-2; D ambiguous. The CDR3 has 15 amino acids. The V gene lost 1 base and the J gene lost 1 base, with 10 bases spanning the gap. CDR1 is LNHDA, CDR2 SQIVND, per germline (reference sequence). This chain's CDR3 is CASSIGRILNYGYTF. The CDR3 coding sequence is TGTGCCAGTAGTATAGGGCGGATCCTTAACTATGGCTACACCTTC.